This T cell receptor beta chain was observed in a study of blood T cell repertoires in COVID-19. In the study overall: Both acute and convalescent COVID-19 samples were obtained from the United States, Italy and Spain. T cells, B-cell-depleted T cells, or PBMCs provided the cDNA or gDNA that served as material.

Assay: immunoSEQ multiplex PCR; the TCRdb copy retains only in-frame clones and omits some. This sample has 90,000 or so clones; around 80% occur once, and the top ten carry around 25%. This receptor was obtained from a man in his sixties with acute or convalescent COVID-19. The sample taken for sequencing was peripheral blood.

Written as DNA, the CDR3 is TGTGCCAGCAGTTCGACAGGGCCAGATACGCAGTATTTT. Encoded protein: CASSSTGPDTQYF. The chain combines TRBV12-3 or TRBV12-4 with TRBJ2-3; TRBD1 matches 7 bases. CDR3 size: 13 residues. V shed 4 bases, J shed 4 bases, and the junction held 2 bases outside the gene matches.